This T cell receptor (beta chain) comes out of a study of CD8+ T cells in alopecia areata. Notes on the study in general: Scalp sample data also include resident alphabeta T cells from normal skin. During tofacitinib treatment, many expanded lesional clones remained in scalp and blood.

The CDR3 extends over 14 amino acids. V shed 1 base and J shed 4 bases, with 10 bases lying between them. In germline, CDR1 is GTSNPN, CDR2 SVGIG (reference sequence). The treatment was: oral pan-JAK inhibitor, 5-10 mg twice daily. It was from alopecia areata patients that lesional scalp punch biopsies and peripheral blood were collected. Researchers picked out CD4+ and CD8+ T cells from PBMCs by sorting. RNA extraction was followed by reverse transcription into cDNA, which acted as the sequencing template. The repertoire was sequenced with immunoSEQ multiplex PCR; TCRdb's copy has only in-frame clones and lacks some. The sample comprises around 300,000 clones, 60% of which are singletons, and around 0.92% rests with the top ten. In regard to this clone: Its antigen is still unknown.

This receptor was obtained from a human donor with alopecia areata. The source material was CD4+ T cells sorted from blood, sampled around week 53, from a patient treated with tofacitinib. This chain uses TRBV30 with TRBJ1-4; possibly TRBD1 for D (6 bases). CDR3 region: CAWSGTALNEKLFF. Written as DNA, the CDR3 is TGTGCCTGGAGTGGGACAGCACTTAATGAAAAACTGTTTTTT.